The clone carrying this T cell receptor beta chain was detected many times. The record originates from a study of blood T cells in healthy people across ages. A J-beta primer mix and a sample-barcoded 5' primer were used in a second PCR of roughly 6 to 11 cycles. A tag from a template-switch adaptor with 12 random nucleotides marked each cDNA molecule. Each sample yielded at least 3 million CDR3-containing paired-end reads. Using its own MiXCR run on the 5' RACE reads, TCRdb lists one record per CDR3 protein. The repertoire holds approximately 810,000 distinct CDR3 sequences, with 25% to 30% as singletons. The CDR3 contains 14 residues. Looked up from germline, CDR1 is MNHEY and CDR2 is SVGAGI. Germline trimming cut 7 bases from V and 5 bases from J; bases unmatched to any gene: 7. Peripheral blood samples of roughly 9.8 milliliters were drawn from each donor. Isolating PBMCs gave at least 7 million of these cells per sample.

The sequenced material came from blood. The V call is TRBV6-5, the J call TRBJ2-5; TRBD1 matches 10 bases. The source of this sequence is an elderly woman in good health. CDR3 residues: CASTRDRGQETQYF. The CDR3 DNA is TGTGCCAGCACCCGGGACAGGGGACAGGAGACCCAGTACTTC.